The following is a T cell receptor (beta chain) sequence with its context. This record comes from a study of CD8+CD57+ T cells in acquired aplastic anemia. V dropped 5 bases and J dropped 4; count of bases not matched to a gene: 11. The CDR3 extends over 15 amino acids. Germline V gene lookup returns CDR1 SGHNT and CDR2 YENEEA. Profiling of TCR beta VDJ combinations and CDR3 sequences used genomic DNA as template. One entry per CDR3 protein, called by TCRdb with MiXCR from the reads. The sample has approximately 170,000 distinct CDR3 sequences, just under 65% seen once; the top ten hold roughly 42%. Sequencing was carried out using sorted CD4+, CD8+, or CD8+CD57+ T cells (not recorded which) from PBMCs. This clonotype was obtained from a human donor in good health. The chain employs TRBV11-3 and TRBJ2-7, with TRBD2 matching over 7 bases. DNA of the CDR3: TGTGCCAGCAGCCTCGGGGCGGGAGAGAGGTACGAGCAGTACTTC. The encoded protein is CASSLGAGERYEQYF.